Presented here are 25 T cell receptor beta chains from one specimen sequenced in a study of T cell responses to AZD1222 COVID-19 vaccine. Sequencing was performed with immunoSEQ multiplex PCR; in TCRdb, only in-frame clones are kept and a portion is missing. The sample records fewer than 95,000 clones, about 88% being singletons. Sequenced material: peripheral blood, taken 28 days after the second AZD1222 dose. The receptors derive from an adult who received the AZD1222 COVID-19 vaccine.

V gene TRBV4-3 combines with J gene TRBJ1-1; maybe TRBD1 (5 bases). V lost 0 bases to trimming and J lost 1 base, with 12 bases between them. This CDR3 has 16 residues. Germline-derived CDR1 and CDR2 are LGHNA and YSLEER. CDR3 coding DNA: TGCGCCAGCAGCCAAGATGTCTTGGGGGGGAACACTGAAGCTTTCTTT. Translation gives CASSQDVLGGNTEAFF.

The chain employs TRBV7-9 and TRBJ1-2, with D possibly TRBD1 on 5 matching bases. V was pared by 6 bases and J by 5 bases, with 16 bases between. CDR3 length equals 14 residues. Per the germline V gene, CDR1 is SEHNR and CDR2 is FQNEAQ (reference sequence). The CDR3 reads CASRPRTGIYGYTF. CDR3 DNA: TGTGCCAGCAGGCCTCGAACAGGAATATATGGCTACACCTTC.

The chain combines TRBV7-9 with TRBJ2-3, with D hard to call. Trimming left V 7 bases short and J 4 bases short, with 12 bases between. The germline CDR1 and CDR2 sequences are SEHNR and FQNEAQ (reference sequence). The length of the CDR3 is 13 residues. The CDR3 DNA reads TGTGCCAGCATCCCGTCTTACGCAGATACGCAGTATTTT. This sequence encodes CASIPSYADTQYF. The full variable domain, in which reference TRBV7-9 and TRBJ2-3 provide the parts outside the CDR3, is DTGVSQNPRHKITKRGQNVTFRCDPISEHNRLYWYRQTLGQGPEFLTYFQNEAQLEKSRLLSDRFSAERPKGSFSTLEIQRTEQGDSAMYLCASIPSYADTQYFGPGTRLTVL.

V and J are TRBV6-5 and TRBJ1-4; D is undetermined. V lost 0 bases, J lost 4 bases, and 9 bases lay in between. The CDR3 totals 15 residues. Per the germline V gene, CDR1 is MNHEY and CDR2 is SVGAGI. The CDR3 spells CASSYSSQLNEKLFF. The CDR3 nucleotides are TGTGCCAGCAGTTACTCGAGCCAGCTTAATGAAAAACTGTTTTTT.

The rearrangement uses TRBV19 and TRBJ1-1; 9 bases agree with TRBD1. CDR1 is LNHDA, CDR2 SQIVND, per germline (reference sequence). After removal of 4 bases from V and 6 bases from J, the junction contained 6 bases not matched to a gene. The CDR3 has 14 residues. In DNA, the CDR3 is TGTGCCAGTAGTAGTACAGGGGGCGCATCTGAAGCTTTCTTT. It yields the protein CASSSTGGASEAFF.

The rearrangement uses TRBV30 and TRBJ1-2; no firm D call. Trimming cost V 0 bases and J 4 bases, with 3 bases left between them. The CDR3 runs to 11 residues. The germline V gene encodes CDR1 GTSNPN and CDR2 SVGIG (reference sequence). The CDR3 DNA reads TGTGCCTGGAGTGTCCTCTATGGCTACACCTTC. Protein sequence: CAWSVLYGYTF.

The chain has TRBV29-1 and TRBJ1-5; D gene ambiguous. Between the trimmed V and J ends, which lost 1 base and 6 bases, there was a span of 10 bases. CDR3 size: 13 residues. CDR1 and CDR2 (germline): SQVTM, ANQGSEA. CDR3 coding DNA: TGCAGCGTTGAAGCCTCCCCGGGTCAGCCCCAGCATTTT. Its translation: CSVEASPGQPQHF.

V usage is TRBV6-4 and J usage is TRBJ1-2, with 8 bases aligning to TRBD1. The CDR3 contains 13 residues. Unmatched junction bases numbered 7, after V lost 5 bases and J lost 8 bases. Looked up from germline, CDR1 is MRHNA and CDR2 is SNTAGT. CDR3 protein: CASSPQGVLGYTF. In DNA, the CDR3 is TGTGCCAGCAGTCCACAGGGGGTCCTAGGCTACACCTTC.

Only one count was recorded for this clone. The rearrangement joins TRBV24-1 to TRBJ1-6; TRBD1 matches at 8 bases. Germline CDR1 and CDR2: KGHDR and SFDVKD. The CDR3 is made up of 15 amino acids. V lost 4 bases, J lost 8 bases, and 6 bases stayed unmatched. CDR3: CATSDHPGQDSPLHF. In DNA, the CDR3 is TGTGCCACCAGTGACCATCCGGGACAGGATTCACCCCTCCACTTT.

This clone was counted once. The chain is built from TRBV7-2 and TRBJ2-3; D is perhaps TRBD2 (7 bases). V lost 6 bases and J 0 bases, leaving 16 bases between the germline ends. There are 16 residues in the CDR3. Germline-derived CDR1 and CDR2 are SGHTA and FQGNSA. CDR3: CASSPSGGASTDTQYF. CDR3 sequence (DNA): TGTGCCAGCAGTCCATCTGGGGGGGCGAGCACAGATACGCAGTATTTT.

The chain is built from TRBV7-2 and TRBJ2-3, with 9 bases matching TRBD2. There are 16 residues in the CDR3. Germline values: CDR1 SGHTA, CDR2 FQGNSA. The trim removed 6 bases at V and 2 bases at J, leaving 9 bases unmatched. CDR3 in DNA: TGTGCCAGCAGTCCCGGGACTAGCCGATACACAGATACGCAGTATTTT. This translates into CASSPGTSRYTDTQYF.

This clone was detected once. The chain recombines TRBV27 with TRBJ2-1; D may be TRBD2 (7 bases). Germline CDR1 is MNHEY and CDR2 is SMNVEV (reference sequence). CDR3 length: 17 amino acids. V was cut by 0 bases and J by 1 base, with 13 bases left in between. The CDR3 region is CASSLSGGGYSYNEQFF. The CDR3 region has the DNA TGTGCCAGCAGTTTATCAGGGGGGGGTTATTCCTACAATGAGCAGTTCTTC.

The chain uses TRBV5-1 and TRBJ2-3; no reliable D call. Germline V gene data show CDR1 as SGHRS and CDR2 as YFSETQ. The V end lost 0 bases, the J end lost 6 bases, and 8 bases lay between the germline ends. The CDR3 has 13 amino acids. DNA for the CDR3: TGCGCCAGCAGCTTGGCCCCTTCTGATACGCAGTATTTT. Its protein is CASSLAPSDTQYF.

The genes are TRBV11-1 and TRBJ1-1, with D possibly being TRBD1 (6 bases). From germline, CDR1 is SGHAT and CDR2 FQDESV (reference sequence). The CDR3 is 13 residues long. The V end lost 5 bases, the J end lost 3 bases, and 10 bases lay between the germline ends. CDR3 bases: TGTGCCAGCAGCCTCGGACAGCACACTGAAGCTTTCTTT. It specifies CASSLGQHTEAFF.

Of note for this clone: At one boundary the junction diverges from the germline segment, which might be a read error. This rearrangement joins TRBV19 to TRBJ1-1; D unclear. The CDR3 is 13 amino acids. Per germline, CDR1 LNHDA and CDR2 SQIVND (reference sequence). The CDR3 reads CASSIDRNAEAFF. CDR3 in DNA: TGTGCCAGTAGTATAGATAGGAACGCTGAAGCTTTCTTT.

Here the CDR3 reads CASSQGHSNTGELFF. CDR3 nucleotide sequence: TGTGCCAGCAGCCAAGGACACTCGAACACCGGGGAGCTGTTTTTT. The chain couples TRBV3-1 (or the pseudogene TRBV3-2) to TRBJ2-2; D gene ambiguous. The ends were cut back, 1 base at V and 0 bases at J, with 6 bases in the middle. CDR3 length equals 15 residues. The germline gives CDR1 LGHDT, CDR2 YNNKEL (reference sequence).

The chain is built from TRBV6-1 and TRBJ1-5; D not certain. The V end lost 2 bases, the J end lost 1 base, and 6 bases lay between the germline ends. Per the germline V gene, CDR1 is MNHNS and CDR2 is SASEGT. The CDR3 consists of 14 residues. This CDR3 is CASSERDSNQPQHF. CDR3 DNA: TGTGCCAGCAGTGAAAGAGACAGCAATCAGCCCCAGCATTTT.

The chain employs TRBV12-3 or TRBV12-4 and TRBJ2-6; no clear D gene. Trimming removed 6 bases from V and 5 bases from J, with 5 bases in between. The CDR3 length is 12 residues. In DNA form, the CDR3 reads TGTGCCAGCAGCCCTTGGGCCAACGTCCTGACTTTC. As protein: CASSPWANVLTF.

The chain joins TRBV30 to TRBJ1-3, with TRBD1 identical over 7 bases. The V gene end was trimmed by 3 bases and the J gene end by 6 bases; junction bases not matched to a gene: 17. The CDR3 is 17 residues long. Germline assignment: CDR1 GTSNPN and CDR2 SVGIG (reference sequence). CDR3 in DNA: TGTGCCTGGAGCGAAACAAGTGAGGGGGCACGCCAAAACACCATATATTTT. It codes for CAWSETSEGARQNTIYF.

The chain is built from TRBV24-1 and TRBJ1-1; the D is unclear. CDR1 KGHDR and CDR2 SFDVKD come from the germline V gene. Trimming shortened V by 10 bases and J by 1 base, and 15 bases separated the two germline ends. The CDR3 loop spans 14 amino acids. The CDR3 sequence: CATSKSSRNTEAFF. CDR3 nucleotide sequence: TGTGCCACGAGTAAGAGCAGCAGGAACACTGAAGCTTTCTTT.

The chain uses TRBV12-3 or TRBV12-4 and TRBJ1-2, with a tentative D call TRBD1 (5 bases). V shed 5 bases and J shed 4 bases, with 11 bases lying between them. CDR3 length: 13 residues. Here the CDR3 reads CASSPRGFYGYTF. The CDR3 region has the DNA TGTGCCAGCAGTCCTAGGGGTTTCTATGGCTACACCTTC.

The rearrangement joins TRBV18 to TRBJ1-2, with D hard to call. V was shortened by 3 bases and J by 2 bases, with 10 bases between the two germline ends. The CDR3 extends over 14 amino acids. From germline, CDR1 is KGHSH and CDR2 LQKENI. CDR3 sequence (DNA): TGTGCCAGCTCACCGCCGGGTCCAAACTATGGCTACACCTTC. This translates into CASSPPGPNYGYTF. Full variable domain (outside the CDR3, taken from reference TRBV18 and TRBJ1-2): NAGVMQNPRHLVRRRGQEARLRCSPMKGHSHVYWYRQLPEEGLKFMVYLQKENIIDESGMPKERFSAEFPKEGPSILRIQQVVRGDSAAYFCASSPPGPNYGYTFGSGTRLTVV.

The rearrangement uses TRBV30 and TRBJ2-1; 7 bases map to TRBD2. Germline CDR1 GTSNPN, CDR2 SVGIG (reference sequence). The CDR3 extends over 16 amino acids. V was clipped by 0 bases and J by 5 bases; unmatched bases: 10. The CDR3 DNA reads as TGTGCCTGGAGTGTATACACCCTAGCGGCGAACAATGAGCAGTTCTTC. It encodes CAWSVYTLAANNEQFF.

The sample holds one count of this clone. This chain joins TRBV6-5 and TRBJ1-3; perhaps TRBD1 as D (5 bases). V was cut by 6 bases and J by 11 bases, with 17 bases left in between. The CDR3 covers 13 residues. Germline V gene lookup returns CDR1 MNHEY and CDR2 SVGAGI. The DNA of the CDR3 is TGTGCCAGCAGCCTCGGCCGTCTGGGACCCATATATTTT. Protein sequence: CASSLGRLGPIYF.

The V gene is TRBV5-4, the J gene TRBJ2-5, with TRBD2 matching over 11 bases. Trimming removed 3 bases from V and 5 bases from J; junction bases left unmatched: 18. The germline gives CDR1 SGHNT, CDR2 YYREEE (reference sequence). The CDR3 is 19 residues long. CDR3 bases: TGTGCCAGCAGCTGGGAGTACGGAAGACTAGCGGGGAGGTTGGAGACCCAGTACTTC. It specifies CASSWEYGRLAGRLETQYF.